The rows below give T cell receptor beta chains drawn from one sample of a study of blood T cell repertoires in COVID-19. The table came from immunoSEQ multiplex PCR; TCRdb's copy has only in-frame clones and leaves some out. The sample consists of around 220,000 clones, about 81% of them appearing once. The sequencing sample was made of peripheral blood. The origin of the receptors is a woman of 80 years or more with COVID-19, enrolled during active disease. Each CDR3 is given with its conserved first and last residue. A D gene is named only where the DNA matches it firmly. Some rows mark clone size as missing; the rest say once, few, many or name a class of expanded clone.

D gene: -; J gene: TRBJ2-7; clone size: medium-sized; V gene: TRBV12-3/TRBV12-4; CDR3 DNA: TGTGCCAGCAGTTTAGGGACAGATTACGAGCAGTACTTC; CDR3 protein: CASSLGTDYEQYF
D gene: -; J gene: TRBJ1-2; clone size: -; V gene: TRBV13; CDR3 DNA: TGTGCCAGCAGCTGGGGCGAGGGGGGGCTCTATGGCTACACCTTC; CDR3 protein: CASSWGEGGLYGYTF
D gene: TRBD2; J gene: TRBJ2-3; clone size: once; V gene: TRBV4-2; CDR3 DNA: TGTGCCAGCAGCCAAGATTCCGGGAGGGCCGGGGCAGATACGCAGTATTTT; CDR3 protein: CASSQDSGRAGADTQYF
D gene: -; J gene: TRBJ2-5; clone size: -; V gene: TRBV10-3; CDR3 DNA: TGTGCCGCCTCCCGAGGGTCGGAGACCCAGTACTTC; CDR3 protein: CAASRGSETQYF
D gene: -; J gene: TRBJ2-2; clone size: -; V gene: TRBV29-1; CDR3 DNA: TGCAGCGTCGGGGAGGTGTGGGGATGGTCCACCGGGGAGCTGTTTTTT; CDR3 protein: CSVGEVWGWSTGELFF
D gene: -; J gene: TRBJ1-3; clone size: -; V gene: TRBV2; CDR3 DNA: TGTGCCAGCAGTGTTGACTTGCGGCCGGACAGTACTTCTGGAAACACCATATATTTT; CDR3 protein: CASSVDLRPDSTSGNTIYF
D gene: -; J gene: TRBJ2-1; clone size: -; V gene: TRBV5-1; CDR3 DNA: TGCGCCAGCAGCTTGGCAGGGTCCTACAATGAGCAGTTCTTC; CDR3 protein: CASSLAGSYNEQFF
D gene: TRBD2; J gene: TRBJ2-7; clone size: -; V gene: TRBV7-8; CDR3 DNA: TGTGCCAGCAGCTCCACTAGCGCATACGAGCAGTACTTC; CDR3 protein: CASSSTSAYEQYF
D gene: -; J gene: TRBJ1-1; clone size: -; V gene: TRBV18; CDR3 DNA: TGTGCCAGCTCAGAGGGTATGAACACTGAAGCTTTCTTT; CDR3 protein: CASSEGMNTEAFF
D gene: -; J gene: TRBJ1-2; clone size: -; V gene: TRBV13; CDR3 DNA: TGTGCCAGCAGCTTAAGCCCAACGGCGGGGGACGGCTACACCTTC; CDR3 protein: CASSLSPTAGDGYTF
D gene: -; J gene: TRBJ1-1; clone size: few; V gene: TRBV6-5; CDR3 DNA: TGTGCCAGCAGTTTAAGGGGAGGAAGCACTGAAGCTTTCTTT; CDR3 protein: CASSLRGGSTEAFF
D gene: -; J gene: TRBJ2-7; clone size: -; V gene: TRBV11-3; CDR3 DNA: TGTGCCAGCAGCTATCCCTGGCCCCTCTACGAGCAGTACTTC; CDR3 protein: CASSYPWPLYEQYF
D gene: TRBD2; J gene: TRBJ2-5; clone size: -; V gene: TRBV7-7; CDR3 DNA: TGTGCTAGCAGCTTAGCGGGGGCTGGGAAGGAGACCCAGTACTTC; CDR3 protein: CASSLAGAGKETQYF
D gene: -; J gene: TRBJ2-5; clone size: -; V gene: TRBV25-1; CDR3 DNA: TGTGCCAGCAGTATAGGCGGTCAGCAAGAGACCCAGTACTTC; CDR3 protein: CASSIGGQQETQYF
D gene: -; J gene: TRBJ1-1; clone size: -; V gene: TRBV9; CDR3 DNA: TGTGCCAGCAGCTCCCCTCGGACTGAAGCTTTCTTT; CDR3 protein: CASSSPRTEAFF
D gene: -; J gene: TRBJ2-7; clone size: -; V gene: TRBV6-5; CDR3 DNA: TGTGCCAGCACGGGCAGGAGGGCTAAATCCTACGAGCAGTACTTC; CDR3 protein: CASTGRRAKSYEQYF
D gene: TRBD1; J gene: TRBJ1-2; clone size: -; V gene: TRBV5-4; CDR3 DNA: TGTGCCAGCAGCTTTGACAGGGCTGCCGGCTACACCTTC; CDR3 protein: CASSFDRAAGYTF
D gene: -; J gene: TRBJ1-1; clone size: -; V gene: TRBV5-1; CDR3 DNA: TGCGCCAGCAGCTTCGATTTCCTAACGAACACTGAAGCTTTCTTT; CDR3 protein: CASSFDFLTNTEAFF
D gene: -; J gene: TRBJ2-5; clone size: -; V gene: TRBV4-2; CDR3 DNA: TGTGCCAGCAGCCAAGTGGGCTTGGGCGGGCTCCAAGAGACCCAGTACTTC; CDR3 protein: CASSQVGLGGLQETQYF
D gene: TRBD1; J gene: TRBJ2-7; clone size: once; V gene: TRBV6-5; CDR3 DNA: TGTGCCAGCAGGGACAGGGTTTTCTCCTACGAGCAGTACTTC; CDR3 protein: CASRDRVFSYEQYF
D gene: -; J gene: TRBJ2-1; clone size: -; V gene: TRBV7-9; CDR3 DNA: TGTGCCAGCAGCTTAACCAAGACTACGCACATTTTCTTC; CDR3 protein: CASSLTKTTHIFF
D gene: -; J gene: TRBJ1-4; clone size: -; V gene: TRBV6-5; CDR3 DNA: TGTGCCAGCAGTTACTCGAGGAATAATGAAAAACTGTTTTTT; CDR3 protein: CASSYSRNNEKLFF
D gene: TRBD1; J gene: TRBJ1-5; clone size: -; V gene: TRBV6-5; CDR3 DNA: TGTGCCAGCAACTTACAGGGGACTGATCAGCCCCAGCATTTT; CDR3 protein: CASNLQGTDQPQHF